These T cell receptor beta chains were read from a single sample in a study of cytomegalovirus exposure and HLA in healthy donors. Data came from immunoSEQ multiplex PCR; TCRdb stores just in-frame clones and leaves some out. The table has roughly 190,000 clones, around three quarters seen once. Source material: PBMCs. Source of these receptors: a woman between 45 and 60 years old in good health and CMV-seronegative. Both conserved end residues are part of each CDR3. D genes are given only for firm matches. Expanded clones get a size class; other rows say once, few or many, or leave the size out.

CDR3nt: TGTGCCAGCTCACCACCCGGGGGTCCCACTGACTTCTCCTACGAGCAGTACTTC; CDR3aa: CASSPPGGPTDFSYEQYF; len: 18; v_gene: TRBV18; abundance: .; j_gene: TRBJ2-7; d_gene: .
CDR3nt: TGCGCCAGCAGCCAAGATCCCCAGACAGGGAGAGGCTACACCTTC; CDR3aa: CASSQDPQTGRGYTF; len: 15; v_gene: TRBV4-3; abundance: .; j_gene: TRBJ1-2; d_gene: TRBD1
CDR3nt: TGTGCCAGCAGTTACTCGAGCAGGGGACGGGGCGAGCAGTACTTC; CDR3aa: CASSYSSRGRGEQYF; len: 15; v_gene: TRBV6-5; abundance: few; j_gene: TRBJ2-7; d_gene: .
CDR3nt: TGTGCCAGCAATACAGGGGGTAGGGAAAAACTGTTTTTT; CDR3aa: CASNTGGREKLFF; len: 13; v_gene: TRBV6-6; abundance: .; j_gene: TRBJ1-4; d_gene: TRBD1
CDR3nt: TGCGCCAGCAGCCTGGGACAGGGGGCGCAGAATGAGCAGTTCTTC; CDR3aa: CASSLGQGAQNEQFF; len: 15; v_gene: TRBV5-1; abundance: .; j_gene: TRBJ2-1; d_gene: TRBD1
CDR3nt: TGTGCCAGTAGTATAGAGCGGGGAAACAATCAGCCCCAGCATTTT; CDR3aa: CASSIERGNNQPQHF; len: 15; v_gene: TRBV19; abundance: .; j_gene: TRBJ1-5; d_gene: .
CDR3nt: TGTGCCAGCAGCCAAGCCCAGAGGGCTAGCGGGGGGCTGGGTGGTTCTGTGGAGACCCAGTACTTC; CDR3aa: CASSQAQRASGGLGGSVETQYF; len: 22; v_gene: TRBV4-2; abundance: .; j_gene: TRBJ2-5; d_gene: TRBD2
CDR3nt: TGTGCCACCAGCAGAGGCACAGGGTCGGGCACAGATACGCAGTATTTT; CDR3aa: CATSRGTGSGTDTQYF; len: 16; v_gene: TRBV15; abundance: few; j_gene: TRBJ2-3; d_gene: .
CDR3nt: TGTGCCAGCAGGAACAGGGGCGCCCTTCCCTACGAGCAGTACTTC; CDR3aa: CASRNRGALPYEQYF; len: 15; v_gene: TRBV27; abundance: .; j_gene: TRBJ2-7; d_gene: TRBD1
CDR3nt: TGTGCCAGCAGCCTGACAGCACAAGAGACCCAGTACTTC; CDR3aa: CASSLTAQETQYF; len: 13; v_gene: TRBV11-3; abundance: .; j_gene: TRBJ2-5; d_gene: .
CDR3nt: TGTGCCAGCAGCTTAACCGGGACAGGGTATGGGAACACCGGGGAGCTGTTTTTT; CDR3aa: CASSLTGTGYGNTGELFF; len: 18; v_gene: TRBV11-3; abundance: .; j_gene: TRBJ2-2; d_gene: TRBD1
CDR3nt: TGTGCCAGCAGCCAGGCAGGGGGCGGGCAGCCCCAGCATTTT; CDR3aa: CASSQAGGGQPQHF; len: 14; v_gene: TRBV11-2; abundance: .; j_gene: TRBJ1-5; d_gene: TRBD1
CDR3nt: TGTGCCAGCAGCTCCCCAGGTAGAGTCACTGAAGCTTTCTTT; CDR3aa: CASSSPGRVTEAFF; len: 14; v_gene: TRBV7-2; abundance: .; j_gene: TRBJ1-1; d_gene: .
CDR3nt: TGTGCCAGCAGCTCGATGGGGACAGGGGGCTATGGCTACACCTTC; CDR3aa: CASSSMGTGGYGYTF; len: 15; v_gene: TRBV7-2; abundance: .; j_gene: TRBJ1-2; d_gene: TRBD1
CDR3nt: TGTGCCAGCAGCTTGCCGGGGGGCGTAGATACTGAAGCTTTCTTT; CDR3aa: CASSLPGGVDTEAFF; len: 15; v_gene: TRBV5-8; abundance: .; j_gene: TRBJ1-1; d_gene: .
CDR3nt: TGTGCCAGCAGCCGGGGCCTTACAGCGGGCGCGAACACCGGGGAGCTGTTTTTT; CDR3aa: CASSRGLTAGANTGELFF; len: 18; v_gene: TRBV11-2; abundance: .; j_gene: TRBJ2-2; d_gene: .
CDR3nt: TGTTCCAGCAGCTTAGAAGGGCAGGGGGCTTTTGGCTACACCTTC; CDR3aa: CSSSLEGQGAFGYTF; len: 15; v_gene: TRBV7-9; abundance: .; j_gene: TRBJ1-2; d_gene: TRBD1
CDR3nt: TGTGCCAGCAGTGAAGACGCAGGGTTCAACTATGGCTACACCTTC; CDR3aa: CASSEDAGFNYGYTF; len: 15; v_gene: TRBV25-1; abundance: .; j_gene: TRBJ1-2; d_gene: .
CDR3nt: TGTGCCAGCAGTATCACAGGGGGTCTCTACGAGCAGTACTTC; CDR3aa: CASSITGGLYEQYF; len: 14; v_gene: TRBV28; abundance: .; j_gene: TRBJ2-7; d_gene: TRBD1
CDR3nt: TGTGCCAGCAGTTACGGCGGACTACTCAATGAGCAGTTCTTC; CDR3aa: CASSYGGLLNEQFF; len: 14; v_gene: TRBV6-5; abundance: .; j_gene: TRBJ2-1; d_gene: .
CDR3nt: TGCAGCTTAACGGGGGGGTCAGATACGCAGTATTTT; CDR3aa: CSLTGGSDTQYF; len: 12; v_gene: TRBV29-1; abundance: .; j_gene: TRBJ2-3; d_gene: TRBD2
CDR3nt: TGCGCCAGCAGTGAAGGGGTTCACTACGAGCAGTACTTC; CDR3aa: CASSEGVHYEQYF; len: 13; v_gene: TRBV10-2; abundance: .; j_gene: TRBJ2-7; d_gene: .
CDR3nt: TGTGCCAGCAGCTTACTTTTCGCGCAGGGGGCTCAGGGCTACACCTTC; CDR3aa: CASSLLFAQGAQGYTF; len: 16; v_gene: TRBV7-8; abundance: few; j_gene: TRBJ1-2; d_gene: TRBD1
CDR3nt: TGTGCCAGTAGTATCCTAACAGCCAACTATGGCTACACCTTC; CDR3aa: CASSILTANYGYTF; len: 14; v_gene: TRBV19; abundance: .; j_gene: TRBJ1-2; d_gene: .
CDR3nt: TGTGCCAGCAGCTTAGCGCAGGTCAGCTCCTACGAGCAGTACTTC; CDR3aa: CASSLAQVSSYEQYF; len: 15; v_gene: TRBV7-2; abundance: few; j_gene: TRBJ2-7; d_gene: .
CDR3nt: TGTGCCAGCAGCGCAGACAGGGGTACGTACGAGCAGTACTTC; CDR3aa: CASSADRGTYEQYF; len: 14; v_gene: TRBV7-2; abundance: .; j_gene: TRBJ2-7; d_gene: TRBD1
CDR3nt: TGCAGTGCTAGGGCCCTGAGCAGGGCGACCTTC; CDR3aa: CSARALSRATF; len: 11; v_gene: TRBV20-1; abundance: once; j_gene: TRBJ1-2; d_gene: .
CDR3nt: TGTGCCAGCAGCTTGGTACAGGGGAAGAGTCAGCCCCAGCATTTT; CDR3aa: CASSLVQGKSQPQHF; len: 15; v_gene: TRBV5-8; abundance: .; j_gene: TRBJ1-5; d_gene: TRBD1